This T cell receptor beta chain emerged from a study of blood T cell repertoires in COVID-19. Study details: From the United States, Italy and Spain came samples of acute and convalescent COVID-19. T cells, B-cell-depleted T cells, or PBMCs provided the cDNA or gDNA that served as material.

Original analysis: Counts of nucleated cells, estimated from reference gene primer amplification, were obtained. Only in-frame clones appear in the TCRdb table, and some are missing; sequencing was by immunoSEQ multiplex PCR. V and J calls and clone size are those listed in that table; D and trimming were worked out from the DNA. The table records 70,000 or so clones, around 83% of them present only once. Germline CDR1 SGHAT, CDR2 FQNNGV. The length of the CDR3 is 16 residues. V lost 0 bases and J lost 8, with 14 bases in between. This sequence was found in a woman older than 75 with acute or convalescent COVID-19. Sequencing was done on a sample of peripheral blood. The rearrangement joins TRBV11-2 to TRBJ1-6; TRBD1 might be the D (6 bases). The CDR3 spells CASSLDFGAGDSPLHF. Written as DNA, the CDR3 is TGTGCCAGCAGCTTAGATTTCGGGGCAGGGGATTCACCCCTCCACTTT.